The 32 T cell receptor beta chains reported below all come from one sample, sequenced in a study of cytomegalovirus exposure and HLA in healthy donors. With 60 Vbeta and 13 Jbeta primers, the PCR was carried out. The assay was immunoSEQ multiplex PCR, and TCRdb's table has in-frame clones only and misses some. The sample consists of 140,000 to 150,000 clones, approximately 78% of them appearing once. The sample was PBMCs. The receptors derive from a female donor in good health and CMV-seronegative.

This clone appeared once. The V and J genes are TRBV7-8 and TRBJ1-5; a weak D match, TRBD1 (5 bases). The V gene lost 0 bases and the J gene lost 6 bases, with 12 bases spanning the gap. Germline CDR1 SGHVS, CDR2 FQNEAQ. This CDR3 has 15 residues. The CDR3 DNA sequence: TGTGCCAGCAGCTTAGCATCCCAGGGTGGTCAGCCCCAGCATTTT. Its protein is CASSLASQGGQPQHF.

This chain joins TRBV28 and TRBJ1-5, with D tentatively TRBD1 (6 bases). The CDR3 totals 18 residues. Germline assignment: CDR1 MDHEN and CDR2 SYDVKM. Trimming pared 1 base from V and 0 bases from J, leaving 16 bases between. The CDR3 DNA reads as TGTGCCAGCAGTTTATTGGGGGCCTCGGAGTATAGCAATCAGCCCCAGCATTTT. It codes for CASSLLGASEYSNQPQHF.

CDR3 sequence reads: CASSSDAADTQYF. The CDR3 DNA is TGTGCCAGCAGTTCCGACGCGGCGGATACGCAGTATTTT. This sequence joins TRBV2 and TRBJ2-3; no clear D gene. V was shortened by 5 bases and J by 6 bases, with 12 bases between the two germline ends. CDR3 size: 13 residues. In germline, CDR1 is SNHLY, CDR2 FYNNEI.

This clone was observed a few times. The rearrangement joins TRBV14 to TRBJ1-4; D ambiguous. Trimming removed 0 bases at V and 0 bases at J, with 5 bases between. The CDR3 is 15 amino acids. Germline CDR1 reads SGHDN; CDR2 reads FVKESK. The CDR3 region has the DNA TGTGCCAGCAGCCAAGATCGCGCAACTAATGAAAAACTGTTTTTT. This codes for CASSQDRATNEKLFF. The full variable domain, its missing parts supplied by reference TRBV14 and TRBJ1-4, is EAGVTQFPSHSVIEKGQTVTLRCDPISGHDNLYWYRRVMGKEIKFLLHFVKESKQDESGMPNNRFLAERTGGTYSTLKVQPAELEDSGVYFCASSQDRATNEKLFFGSGTQLSVL.

This clone has more than one count but fewer than ten. The chain is built from TRBV2 and TRBJ1-1, with D unclear. Trimming took 7 bases from V and 3 from J, leaving 15 bases between them. CDR1 and CDR2 (germline): SNHLY, FYNNEI. This CDR3 is 14 amino acids long. The CDR3 protein is CASNRYLVDTEAFF. The CDR3 DNA sequence: TGTGCCAGCAACCGTTACCTAGTCGACACTGAAGCTTTCTTT.

This chain uses TRBV6-1 with TRBJ2-5; 7 positions agree with TRBD1. This CDR3 spans 15 amino acids. J was trimmed by 3 bases and V by 0 bases; bases with no gene match: 4. Germline V gene sequence: CDR1 MNHNS, CDR2 SASEGT. The DNA for the CDR3 is TGTGCCAGCAGTGAAGCTGTGACAGGGAAAGAGACCCAGTACTTC. The encoded protein is CASSEAVTGKETQYF.

This chain connects TRBV6-5 to TRBJ1-4; tentatively, D is TRBD1 (6 bases). With 0 bases removed from V and 8 bases from J, the gap between germline ends came to 13 bases. The CDR3 has 15 residues. Germline assignment: CDR1 MNHEY and CDR2 SVGAGI. CDR3 DNA: TGTGCCAGCAGTTACTCGGGGGGGCTTGAGGAAAAACTGTTTTTT. Its protein is CASSYSGGLEEKLFF.

The V call is TRBV6-6, the J call TRBJ1-1; 11 bases map to TRBD1. After removal of 6 bases from V and 4 bases from J, the junction contained 10 bases not matched to a gene. This CDR3 has 16 amino acids. The germline V gene encodes CDR1 MNHNY and CDR2 SVGAGI (reference sequence). The CDR3 DNA sequence: TGTGCCAGCAGCCGCCCGGGACAGGGGGGAAGCACTGAAGCTTTCTTT. It yields the protein CASSRPGQGGSTEAFF.

The chain uses TRBV18 and TRBJ1-3; D is undetermined. V was shortened by 2 bases and J by 2 bases, with 10 bases between the two germline ends. The length of the CDR3 is 15 residues. Germline CDR1 is KGHSH and CDR2 is LQKENI. In DNA form, the CDR3 reads TGTGCCAGCTCACCAGAACAAACGACTGGAAACACCATATATTTT. Its translation: CASSPEQTTGNTIYF. The whole variable domain, filled in from reference TRBV18 and TRBJ1-3, reads NAGVMQNPRHLVRRRGQEARLRCSPMKGHSHVYWYRQLPEEGLKFMVYLQKENIIDESGMPKERFSAEFPKEGPSILRIQQVVRGDSAAYFCASSPEQTTGNTIYFGEGSWLTVV.

The CDR3 DNA follows: TGCGCCAGCAGCCTGGTCACAGGGGGGGGAAACACCATATATTTT. It encodes CASSLVTGGGNTIYF. The chain employs TRBV5-1 and TRBJ1-3; 8 bases match TRBD1. This CDR3 has 15 amino acids. V lost 4 bases to trimming and J lost 4 bases; unmatched junction nucleotides: 7. Germline CDR1 and CDR2: SGHRS and YFSETQ.

The sample holds many counts of this clone. The chain recombines TRBV27 with TRBJ2-1; 7 bases are a match to TRBD2. From germline, CDR1 is MNHEY and CDR2 SMNVEV (reference sequence). This CDR3 is built from 14 residues. Trimming cost V 9 bases and J 6 bases; bases outside gene matches: 11. The CDR3 nucleotides read TGTGCCAGGATCATCCTAGCGGCCCTCAATGAGCAGTTCTTC. Translating gives CARIILAALNEQFF.

The V call is TRBV28, the J call TRBJ2-3; weak D call: TRBD2 (6 bases). Germline V lookup: CDR1 MDHEN, CDR2 SYDVKM. V lost 5 bases to trimming and J lost 2 bases, with 11 bases between them. This CDR3 contains 14 residues. For the CDR3, the DNA is TGTGCCAGCAGTCGGGACTCCTACACAGATACGCAGTATTTT. Residues: CASSRDSYTDTQYF.

This clone has a handful of counts. The rearrangement joins TRBV19 to TRBJ2-7; perhaps TRBD2 as D (6 bases). The CDR3 is 15 amino acids. V lost 3 bases and J lost 2, with 14 bases in between. Per the germline V gene, CDR1 is LNHDA and CDR2 is SQIVND (reference sequence). CDR3 region: CASSIAAGSTYEQYF. DNA for the CDR3: TGTGCCAGTAGTATCGCAGCGGGTTCCACCTACGAGCAGTACTTC. The variable domain in full, with the rest retrieved from reference TRBV19 and TRBJ2-7, is DGGITQSPKYLFRKEGQNVTLSCEQNLNHDAMYWYRQDPGQGLRLIYYSQIVNDFQKGDIAEGYSVSREKKESFPLTVTSAQKNPTAFYLCASSIAAGSTYEQYFGPGTRLTVT.

This chain uses TRBV19 with TRBJ1-5; D possibly corresponds to TRBD1 (6 bases). This CDR3 is built from 14 residues. Germline V gene sequence: CDR1 LNHDA, CDR2 SQIVND (reference sequence). V lost 8 bases to trimming and J lost 4 bases, with 15 bases between them. CDR3 protein: CASSAGTSNQPQHF. The DNA for the CDR3 is TGTGCCAGTTCCGCCGGGACATCGAATCAGCCCCAGCATTTT.

The chain couples TRBV6-5 to TRBJ1-1; weak D call: TRBD1 (5 bases). The germline V gene encodes CDR1 MNHEY and CDR2 SVGAGI. Trimming took off 0 bases at V and 4 bases at J, with 12 bases between the two ends. The length of the CDR3 is 15 residues. CDR3 region: CASSYSTGVSTEAFF. The CDR3 DNA sequence: TGTGCCAGCAGTTACTCAACGGGGGTGAGCACTGAAGCTTTCTTT.

This clone was seen a single time. This sequence joins TRBV2 and TRBJ1-5; D gene unclear. Germline CDR1 is SNHLY and CDR2 is FYNNEI. The CDR3 is 14 amino acids. Trimming stripped 7 bases from V and 7 bases from J, with 17 bases between. DNA for the CDR3: TGTGCCAGCAACGCCAATAGGGAGGGCCAGCCCCAGCATTTT. This sequence encodes CASNANREGQPQHF. Full variable domain (remainder filled in from reference TRBV2 and TRBJ1-5): EPEVTQTPSHQVTQMGQEVILRCVPISNHLYFYWYRQILGQKVEFLVSFYNNEISEKSEIFDDQFSVERPDGSNFTLKIRSTKLEDSAMYFCASNANREGQPQHFGDGTRLSIL.

The V and J genes are TRBV6-5 and TRBJ1-6, with D unresolved. Trimming took off 3 bases at V and 9 bases at J, with 12 bases between the two ends. This CDR3 is 14 amino acids long. The V gene's germline CDR1 is MNHEY and CDR2 SVGAGI. The CDR3 DNA is TGTGCCAGCAGTTATGGCGGGGTCCGTTCACCCCTCCACTTT. It codes for CASSYGGVRSPLHF.

The genes are TRBV9 and TRBJ2-5, with TRBD2 identical over 9 bases. The V segment lost 5 bases and the J segment 3 bases; nucleotides outside the gene matches: 8. Germline CDR1 is SGDLS and CDR2 is YYNGEE. This CDR3 spans 15 amino acids. The CDR3 loop is CASSRGAGGEETQYF. The CDR3 DNA follows: TGTGCCAGCAGTAGGGGGGCGGGGGGGGAAGAGACCCAGTACTTC.

This clone was seen more than once but under ten times. This rearrangement joins TRBV28 to TRBJ1-2; weak D call: TRBD1 (5 bases). Germline CDR1 reads MDHEN; CDR2 reads SYDVKM. V was shortened by 8 bases and J by 8 bases, with 9 bases between the two germline ends. The CDR3 has 10 residues. CDR3 region: CASGAGGYTF. CDR3 sequence (DNA): TGTGCCAGCGGGGCGGGGGGCTACACCTTC.

This sequence joins TRBV18 and TRBJ2-2, with D tentatively TRBD2 (7 bases). From germline, CDR1 is KGHSH and CDR2 LQKENI. The V gene lost 3 bases and the J gene lost 6 bases, with 20 bases spanning the gap. CDR3 size: 17 residues. As DNA, the CDR3 is TGTGCCAGCTCACCTGAGGTGGCGGGGGCATCGGCCGGGGAGCTGTTTTTT. Protein: CASSPEVAGASAGELFF.

The table lists this clone with a count of one. The CDR3, as DNA: TGTGCCAGTAGTCTCTGGGGTGGGACAGGGGGATATCAGCCCCAGCATTTT. It specifies CASSLWGGTGGYQPQHF. The chain couples TRBV19 to TRBJ1-5, with 11 bases identical to TRBD1. Trimming removed 5 bases from V and 5 bases from J; junction bases left unmatched: 11. This CDR3 contains 17 residues. Germline V gene sequence: CDR1 LNHDA, CDR2 SQIVND (reference sequence).

The chain recombines TRBV29-1 with TRBJ2-3; TRBD2 might be the D (5 bases). Trimming cost V 6 bases and J 6 bases, with 16 bases left between them. CDR1 is SQVTM, CDR2 ANQGSEA, per germline. The CDR3 extends over 13 amino acids. The DNA of the CDR3 is TGCAGCGTGGAACTAGATTTATTGGATACGCAGTATTTT. It encodes CSVELDLLDTQYF.

The gene calls are TRBV5-4 and TRBJ2-5; maybe TRBD2 (6 bases). V lost 4 bases and J lost 5, with 18 bases in between. CDR3 length equals 15 residues. CDR1 and CDR2 from the germline V gene are SGHNT and YYREEE (reference sequence). CDR3 amino acids: CASSVSSAVGETQYF. The CDR3 DNA reads TGTGCCAGCAGCGTCTCTAGCGCGGTGGGGGAGACCCAGTACTTC.

The CDR3 DNA reads TGTGCCAGCAGCTTAGGTGTAGGCAGGGGCAATCAGCCCCAGCATTTT. Residues: CASSLGVGRGNQPQHF. The chain has TRBV7-2 and TRBJ1-5; TRBD1 might be the D (5 bases). The CDR3 has 16 residues. Germline V lookup: CDR1 SGHTA, CDR2 FQGNSA. Trimming left V 1 base short and J 2 bases short, with 12 bases between.

The gene calls are TRBV27 and TRBJ1-5; no clear D. V was trimmed by 4 bases and J by 0 bases, leaving 7 bases between them. This CDR3 spans 14 amino acids. The germline V gene has CDR1 MNHEY and CDR2 SMNVEV (reference sequence). The DNA of the CDR3 is TGTGCCAGCAGTTCCCACATTAGCAATCAGCCCCAGCATTTT. Encoded protein: CASSSHISNQPQHF.

This chain uses TRBV25-1 with TRBJ2-5, with 9 bases aligning to TRBD2. Germline-derived CDR1 and CDR2 are MGHDK and SYGVNS. The junction had 12 bases not matched to a gene; V was cut back by 5 bases and J by 2 bases. The CDR3 consists of 17 residues. CDR3 in amino acids: CASSIRRATSGQETQYF. The CDR3, as DNA: TGTGCCAGCAGTATCCGAAGAGCGACTAGCGGACAAGAGACCCAGTACTTC.

The V call is TRBV28, the J call TRBJ1-1; weak D call: TRBD1 (6 bases). CDR1 is MDHEN, CDR2 SYDVKM, per germline. Trimming pared 5 bases from V and 5 bases from J, leaving 18 bases between. The CDR3 totals 15 residues. The CDR3 DNA sequence: TGTGCCAGCAGTGCCCGACAGGTCGGGAGGACTGAAGCTTTCTTT. Encoded protein: CASSARQVGRTEAFF.

V gene TRBV28 combines with J gene TRBJ1-4; D perhaps matches TRBD1 (5 bases). Trimming cost V 1 base and J 4 bases, with 10 bases left between them. This CDR3 has 15 amino acids. The V gene's germline CDR1 is MDHEN and CDR2 SYDVKM. The chain's CDR3 is CASSLSGRVNEKLFF. In DNA, the CDR3 is TGTGCCAGCAGTTTATCCGGCAGGGTTAATGAAAAACTGTTTTTT.

Of note for this clone: The junction does not match germline at one end; this may be a read error. The rearrangement joins TRBV7-9 to TRBJ1-1; tentatively, D is TRBD1 (5 bases). Germline CDR1 and CDR2: SEHNR and FQNEAQ (reference sequence). This CDR3 is built from 12 residues. CDR3 DNA: TGTTCCAGCGAGCGGGGGGGCACTGAAGCTTTCTTT. Its translation: CSSERGGTEAFF.

Regarding this clone: Germline and junction disagree at one end, which may indicate a read error. Here the CDR3 DNA reads TGCGCCAGCAGCTCATCACGGCGGGGGCTATGGAACCCTGAAGCTTTCTTT. This encodes CASSSSRRGLWNPEAFF. This sequence joins TRBV5-1 and TRBJ1-1, with D possibly matching TRBD1 (6 bases). This CDR3 has 17 residues. Germline values: CDR1 SGHRS, CDR2 YFSETQ.

CDR3: CASSLGGARSYNEQFF. In DNA form, the CDR3 reads TGTGCCAGCAGCCTCGGAGGTGCACGCTCCTACAATGAGCAGTTCTTC. This rearrangement joins TRBV7-3 to TRBJ2-1; TRBD2 might be the D (5 bases). This CDR3 spans 16 amino acids. V dropped 5 bases and J dropped 0 bases, with 14 bases sitting between them. Looked up from germline, CDR1 is SGHTA and CDR2 is FQGTGA.

The chain carries TRBV2 and TRBJ1-3; the D gene is possibly TRBD1 (5 bases). CDR1 is SNHLY, CDR2 FYNNEI, per germline. CDR3 length: 13 amino acids. V shed 7 bases and J shed 7 bases, with 14 bases lying between them. The CDR3 DNA is TGTGCCAGCACGGGAGGGGTTGAGAACACCATATATTTT. Its translation is CASTGGVENTIYF.